This T cell receptor beta chain was profiled in a study of T-cell reconstitution after alpha-beta-depleted transplantation in children. Construction of the TCRbeta library involved unique molecular identifiers. TCRdb re-called the PCR reads with MiXCR, one entry per CDR3 protein. The sample lists 350,000 to 400,000 distinct CDR3 sequences, 13% occurring once. V was clipped by 0 bases and J by 3 bases, with 6 bases between them. CDR1 is SGHRS and CDR2 is YFSETQ in the germline V gene. This CDR3 spans 13 amino acids. Sequenced here: PBMCs, sampled from the stem cell graft. The receptor was derived from a human donor who donated a stem cell graft to a child with Fanconi anemia. V gene TRBV5-1 combines with J gene TRBJ1-1; no definite D call. In DNA, the CDR3 is TGCGCCAGCAGCTTGGCAGGTCACACTGAAGCTTTCTTT. This codes for CASSLAGHTEAFF.